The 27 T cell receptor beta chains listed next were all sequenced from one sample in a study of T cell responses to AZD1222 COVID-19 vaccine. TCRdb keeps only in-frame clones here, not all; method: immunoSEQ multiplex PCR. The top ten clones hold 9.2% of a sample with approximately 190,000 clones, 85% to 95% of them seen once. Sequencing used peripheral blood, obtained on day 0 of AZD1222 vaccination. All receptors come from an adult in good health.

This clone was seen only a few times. The CDR3 DNA is TGCGCCAGCAGCTTGTGGGAATGGACTAGCGGGAGGCTCTACGAGCAGTACTTC. Encoded protein: CASSLWEWTSGRLYEQYF. The chain joins TRBV5-1 to TRBJ2-7; 14 bases match TRBD2. The CDR3 consists of 18 residues. The ends lost 1 base at V and 3 bases at J; junction bases unmatched: 9. From germline, CDR1 is SGHRS and CDR2 YFSETQ. Together with reference TRBV5-1 and TRBJ2-7, the CDR3 gives the full variable domain: KAGVTQTPRYLIKTRGQQVTLSCSPISGHRSVSWYQQTPGQGLQFLFEYFSETQRNKGNFPGRFSGRQFSNSRSEMNVSTLELGDSALYLCASSLWEWTSGRLYEQYFGPGTRLTVT.

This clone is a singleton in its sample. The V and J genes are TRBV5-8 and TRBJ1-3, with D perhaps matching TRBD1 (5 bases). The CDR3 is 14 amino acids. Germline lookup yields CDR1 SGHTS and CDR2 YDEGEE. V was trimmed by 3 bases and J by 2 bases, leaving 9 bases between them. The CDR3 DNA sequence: TGTGCCAGCAGCTCCGGGACGGCTGGAAACACCATATATTTT. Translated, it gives CASSSGTAGNTIYF.

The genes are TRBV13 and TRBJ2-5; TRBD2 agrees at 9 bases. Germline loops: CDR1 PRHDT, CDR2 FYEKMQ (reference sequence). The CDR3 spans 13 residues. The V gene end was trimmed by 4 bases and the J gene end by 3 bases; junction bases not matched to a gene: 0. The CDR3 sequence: CASSSSGEETQYF. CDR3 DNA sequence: TGTGCCAGCAGCTCTAGCGGGGAAGAGACCCAGTACTTC. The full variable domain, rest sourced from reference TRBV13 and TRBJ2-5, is AAGVIQSPRHLIKEKRETATLKCYPIPRHDTVYWYQQGPGQDPQFLISFYEKMQSDKGSIPDRFSAQQFSDYHSELNMSSLELGDSALYFCASSSSGEETQYFGPGTRLLVL.

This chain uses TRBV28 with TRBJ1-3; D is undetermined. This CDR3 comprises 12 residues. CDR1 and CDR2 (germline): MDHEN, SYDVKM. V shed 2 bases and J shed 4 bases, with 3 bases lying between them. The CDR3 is CASSLLGNTIYF. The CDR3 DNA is TGTGCCAGCAGTTTACTCGGAAACACCATATATTTT.

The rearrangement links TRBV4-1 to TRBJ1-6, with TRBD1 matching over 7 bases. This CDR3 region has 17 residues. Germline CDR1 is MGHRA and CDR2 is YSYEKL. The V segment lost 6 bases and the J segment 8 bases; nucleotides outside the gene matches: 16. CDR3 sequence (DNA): TGCGCCAGCAGACGGGACAGATCCTCACTCATGTATTCACCCCTCCACTTT. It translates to CASRRDRSSLMYSPLHF.

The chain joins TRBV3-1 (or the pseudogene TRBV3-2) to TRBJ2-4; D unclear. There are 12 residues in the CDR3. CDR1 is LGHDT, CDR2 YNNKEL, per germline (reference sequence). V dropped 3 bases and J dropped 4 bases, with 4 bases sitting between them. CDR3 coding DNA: TGTGCCAGCAGCCAGACGAAAAACATTCAGTACTTC. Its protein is CASSQTKNIQYF.

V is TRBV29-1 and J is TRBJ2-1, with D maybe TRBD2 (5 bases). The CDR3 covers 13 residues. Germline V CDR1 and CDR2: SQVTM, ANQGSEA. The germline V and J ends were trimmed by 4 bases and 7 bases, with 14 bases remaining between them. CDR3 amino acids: CSVARSGKNEQFF. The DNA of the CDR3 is TGCAGCGTTGCCCGCTCCGGGAAAAATGAGCAGTTCTTC.

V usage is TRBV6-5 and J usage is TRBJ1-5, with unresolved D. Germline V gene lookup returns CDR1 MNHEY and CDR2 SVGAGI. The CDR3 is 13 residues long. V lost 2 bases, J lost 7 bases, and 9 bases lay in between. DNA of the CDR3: TGTGCCAGCAGTTACCCCAGAGGCCAGCCCCAGCATTTT. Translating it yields CASSYPRGQPQHF.

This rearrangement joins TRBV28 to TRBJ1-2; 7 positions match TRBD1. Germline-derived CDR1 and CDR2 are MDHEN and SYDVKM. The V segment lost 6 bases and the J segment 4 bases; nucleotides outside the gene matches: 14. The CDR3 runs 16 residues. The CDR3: CASSRPRQGSVYGYTF. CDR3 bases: TGTGCCAGCAGCCGACCGCGACAGGGTTCTGTCTATGGCTACACCTTC.

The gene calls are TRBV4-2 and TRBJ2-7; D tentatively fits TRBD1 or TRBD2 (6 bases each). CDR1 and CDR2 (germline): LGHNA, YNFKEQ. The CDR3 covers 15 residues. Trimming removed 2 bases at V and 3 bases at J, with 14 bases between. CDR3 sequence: CASSQSRDNFYEQYF. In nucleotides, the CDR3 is TGTGCCAGCAGCCAATCGCGGGACAACTTCTACGAGCAGTACTTC.

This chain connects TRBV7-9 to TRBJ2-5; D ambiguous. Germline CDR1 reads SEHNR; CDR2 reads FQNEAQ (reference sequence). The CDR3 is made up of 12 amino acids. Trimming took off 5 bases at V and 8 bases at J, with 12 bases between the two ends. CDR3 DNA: TGTGCCAGCAGCGAGAAAGCACGTACCCAGTACTTC. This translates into CASSEKARTQYF.

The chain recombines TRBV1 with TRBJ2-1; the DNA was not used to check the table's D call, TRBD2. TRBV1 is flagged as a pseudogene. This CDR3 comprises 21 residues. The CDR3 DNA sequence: TGCACCAGCAGCCAAGCCCAGGTCTGGCTAGCGGAAGCCTCCTCCTACAATGAGCAGTTCTTC. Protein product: CTSSQAQVWLAEASSYNEQFF.

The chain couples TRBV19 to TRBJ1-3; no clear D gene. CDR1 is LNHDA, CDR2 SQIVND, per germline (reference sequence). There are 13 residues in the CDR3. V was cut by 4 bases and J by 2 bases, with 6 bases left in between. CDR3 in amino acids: CASSTGAGNTIYF. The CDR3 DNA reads TGTGCCAGTAGTACCGGGGCTGGAAACACCATATATTTT.

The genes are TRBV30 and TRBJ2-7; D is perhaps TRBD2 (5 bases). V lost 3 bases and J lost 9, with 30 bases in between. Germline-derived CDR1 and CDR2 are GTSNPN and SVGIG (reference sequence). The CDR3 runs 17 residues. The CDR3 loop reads CAWRAVHPGISLAGQYF. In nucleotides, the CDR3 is TGTGCCTGGAGGGCCGTACACCCGGGAATATCCCTCGCGGGGCAGTACTTC.

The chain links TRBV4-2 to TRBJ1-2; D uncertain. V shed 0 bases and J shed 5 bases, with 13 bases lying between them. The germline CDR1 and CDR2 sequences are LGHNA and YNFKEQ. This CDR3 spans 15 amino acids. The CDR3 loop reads CASSQDLAATYGYTF. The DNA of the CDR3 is TGTGCCAGCAGCCAAGACTTGGCAGCGACTTATGGCTACACCTTC.

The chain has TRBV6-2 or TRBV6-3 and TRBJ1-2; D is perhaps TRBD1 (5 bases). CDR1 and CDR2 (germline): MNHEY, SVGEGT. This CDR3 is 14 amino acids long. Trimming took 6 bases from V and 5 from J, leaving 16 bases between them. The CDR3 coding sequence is TGTGCCAGCAGCTCCCCGGGACGGAGATATGGCTACACCTTC. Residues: CASSSPGRRYGYTF.

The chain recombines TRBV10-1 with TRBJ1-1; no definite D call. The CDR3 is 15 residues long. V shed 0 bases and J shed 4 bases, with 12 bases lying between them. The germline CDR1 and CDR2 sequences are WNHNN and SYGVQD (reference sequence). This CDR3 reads CASSESRDAGTEAFF. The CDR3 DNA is TGCGCCAGCAGTGAGTCGAGGGATGCGGGCACTGAAGCTTTCTTT.

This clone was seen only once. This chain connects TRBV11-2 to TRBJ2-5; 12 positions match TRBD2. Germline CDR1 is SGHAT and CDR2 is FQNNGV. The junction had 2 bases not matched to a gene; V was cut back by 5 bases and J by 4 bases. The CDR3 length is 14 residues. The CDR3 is CASSTGLAGETQYF. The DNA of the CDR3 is TGTGCCAGCAGCACGGGACTAGCGGGAGAGACCCAGTACTTC.

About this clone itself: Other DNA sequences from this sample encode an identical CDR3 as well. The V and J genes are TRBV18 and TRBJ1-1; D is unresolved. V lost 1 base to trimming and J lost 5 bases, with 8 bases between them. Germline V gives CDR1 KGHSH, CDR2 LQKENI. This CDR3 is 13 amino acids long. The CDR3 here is CASSPQGNTEAFF. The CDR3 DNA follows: TGTGCCAGCTCACCACAGGGAAATACTGAAGCTTTCTTT.

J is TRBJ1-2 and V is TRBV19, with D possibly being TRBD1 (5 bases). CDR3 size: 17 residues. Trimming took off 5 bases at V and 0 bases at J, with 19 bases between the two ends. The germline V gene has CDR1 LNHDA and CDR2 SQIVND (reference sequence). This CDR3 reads CASSPHRGTPTNYGYTF. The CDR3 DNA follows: TGTGCCAGTAGTCCACATCGGGGCACCCCAACTAACTATGGCTACACCTTC.

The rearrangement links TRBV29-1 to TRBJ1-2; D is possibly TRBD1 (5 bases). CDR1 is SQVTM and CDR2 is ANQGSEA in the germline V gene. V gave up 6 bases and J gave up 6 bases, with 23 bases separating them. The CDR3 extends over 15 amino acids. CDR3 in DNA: TGCAGCGTGGCTCCCGGGACCTACCCAACGGATGGCTACACCTTC. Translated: CSVAPGTYPTDGYTF.

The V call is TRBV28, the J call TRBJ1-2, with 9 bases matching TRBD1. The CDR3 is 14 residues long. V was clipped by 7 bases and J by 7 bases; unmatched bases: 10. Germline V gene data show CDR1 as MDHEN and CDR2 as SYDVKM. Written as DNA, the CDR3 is TGTGCCAGCAATGGACGGACAGGGGCGCGTGGCTACACCTTC. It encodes CASNGRTGARGYTF.

In DNA, the CDR3 is TGTGCCACCAGTGATTCCAAAGGGGGCACTCCGTACGAGCAGTACTTC. Encoded protein: CATSDSKGGTPYEQYF. The chain is built from TRBV24-1 and TRBJ2-7, with 7 bases that match TRBD1. In germline, CDR1 is KGHDR, CDR2 SFDVKD. Trimming at V came to 2 bases and at J to 4 bases, leaving 10 bases not matched to a gene. CDR3 size: 16 residues.

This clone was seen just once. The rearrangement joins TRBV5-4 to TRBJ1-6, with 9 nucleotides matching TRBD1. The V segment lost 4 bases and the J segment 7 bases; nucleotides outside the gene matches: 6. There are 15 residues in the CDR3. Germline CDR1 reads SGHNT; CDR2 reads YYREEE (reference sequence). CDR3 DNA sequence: TGTGCCAGCAGCCTAGGACAGGGGAGGAATTCACCCCTCCACTTT. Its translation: CASSLGQGRNSPLHF.

The CDR3 loop reads CASSLSWDTEAFF. Written as DNA, the CDR3 is TGCGCCAGCAGCTTATCCTGGGACACTGAAGCTTTCTTT. The chain employs TRBV5-1 and TRBJ1-1; D remains ambiguous. Trimming pared 2 bases from V and 3 bases from J, leaving 8 bases between. CDR1 is SGHRS and CDR2 is YFSETQ in the germline V gene. The CDR3 covers 13 residues. The full variable domain, rest sourced from reference TRBV5-1 and TRBJ1-1, is KAGVTQTPRYLIKTRGQQVTLSCSPISGHRSVSWYQQTPGQGLQFLFEYFSETQRNKGNFPGRFSGRQFSNSRSEMNVSTLELGDSALYLCASSLSWDTEAFFGQGTRLTVV.

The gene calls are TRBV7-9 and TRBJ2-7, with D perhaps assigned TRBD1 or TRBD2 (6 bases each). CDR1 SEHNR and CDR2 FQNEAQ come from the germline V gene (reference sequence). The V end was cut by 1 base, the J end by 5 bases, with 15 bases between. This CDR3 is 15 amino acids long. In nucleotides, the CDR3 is TGTGCCAGCAGCTTAGTGGGGGGCCAGTACGACGAGCAGTACTTC. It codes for CASSLVGGQYDEQYF.

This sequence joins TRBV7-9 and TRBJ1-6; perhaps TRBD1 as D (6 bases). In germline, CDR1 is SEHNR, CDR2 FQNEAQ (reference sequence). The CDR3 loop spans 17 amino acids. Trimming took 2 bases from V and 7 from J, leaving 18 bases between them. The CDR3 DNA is TGTGCCAGCAGCTTAAGGGGGTTGACAGTGGAGAATTCACCCCTCCACTTT. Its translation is CASSLRGLTVENSPLHF.